This is a list of T cell receptor beta chains from one sample in a study of vaccination effects on CD4 cells after COVID-19. Method: immunoSEQ multiplex PCR; TCRdb's copy keeps in-frame clones and lacks some. The sample holds tens of thousands of clones, around two thirds seen once. Their antigens remain unidentified. The sample in question was CD4+ T cells from PBMCs cultured without peptide, obtained before COVID-19 vaccination. Receptors were obtained from a human donor who received a COVID-19 vaccine. CDR3s leave out the opening cysteine and the closing phenylalanine or tryptophan. Fields, in order: J gene, V gene, CDR3 protein.

J: TRBJ1-3; V: TRBV6-2/TRBV6-3; CDR3: ASSYSSTSSGNTIY
J: TRBJ1-2; V: TRBV7-2; CDR3: ASSLVQANYGYT
J: TRBJ2-3; V: TRBV2; CDR3: AVGLAGGATDTQY
J: TRBJ2-6; V: TRBV4-1; CDR3: ASSPVLQGTGANVLT
J: TRBJ1-2; V: TRBV19; CDR3: ASSILAFGETGNYGYT
J: TRBJ2-3; V: TRBV7-7; CDR3: ASSYTGTDTQY
J: TRBJ1-2; V: TRBV14; CDR3: ASSQEIAGRHGYT
J: TRBJ1-5; V: TRBV2; CDR3: ASRAGPISSNQPQH
J: TRBJ1-2; V: TRBV19; CDR3: ASSIQAGRNYGYT
J: TRBJ2-1; V: TRBV5-6; CDR3: ASSFALAGARSEQF
J: TRBJ2-3; V: TRBV30; CDR3: AWSVLGGATDTQY
J: TRBJ1-1; V: TRBV19; CDR3: ASSPPGRRLNTEAF
J: TRBJ1-2; V: TRBV2; CDR3: ASSGQLLDGYT
J: TRBJ2-7; V: TRBV13; CDR3: ASRPPEYEQY
J: TRBJ2-1; V: TRBV10-3; CDR3: ATRALSGNHEQF
J: TRBJ2-5; V: TRBV12-3/TRBV12-4; CDR3: ASSRDREETQY
J: TRBJ1-5; V: TRBV30; CDR3: AWSAGQGVQPQH
J: TRBJ2-1; V: TRBV27; CDR3: ASSFKREFGEQF
J: TRBJ2-5; V: TRBV5-1; CDR3: ASSLEGGGPETQY
J: TRBJ2-3; V: TRBV19; CDR3: ASSDRGGTDTQY
J: TRBJ2-7; V: TRBV13; CDR3: ASSLVVQRAYEQY
J: TRBJ2-3; V: TRBV7-2; CDR3: ASSLVVAGGLDTQY
J: TRBJ2-7; V: TRBV5-4; CDR3: ASSLERASYEQY
J: TRBJ1-1; V: TRBV6-1; CDR3: ASSEGNRGRKAF
J: TRBJ2-3; V: TRBV19; CDR3: ASRQTSTDTQY